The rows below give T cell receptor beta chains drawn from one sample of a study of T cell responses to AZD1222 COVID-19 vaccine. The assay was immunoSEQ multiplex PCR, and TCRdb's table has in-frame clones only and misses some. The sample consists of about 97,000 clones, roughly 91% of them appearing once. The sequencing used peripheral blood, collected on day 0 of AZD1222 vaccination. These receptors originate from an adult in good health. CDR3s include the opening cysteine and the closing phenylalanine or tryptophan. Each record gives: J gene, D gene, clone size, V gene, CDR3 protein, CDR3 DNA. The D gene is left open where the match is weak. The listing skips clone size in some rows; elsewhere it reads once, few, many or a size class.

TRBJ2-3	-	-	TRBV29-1	CSVEGTATSTDTQYF	TGCAGCGTTGAGGGGACTGCAACTAGCACAGATACGCAGTATTTT
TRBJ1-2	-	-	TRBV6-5	CASQSNYGYTF	TGTGCCAGCCAGAGTAACTATGGCTACACCTTC
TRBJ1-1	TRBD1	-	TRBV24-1	CATSDRTGASTEAFF	TGTGCCACCAGTGATAGGACAGGGGCTAGCACTGAAGCTTTCTTT
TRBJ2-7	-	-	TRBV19	CASGTGSTDSYEQYF	TGTGCCAGTGGGACCGGAAGCACAGACTCCTACGAGCAGTACTTC
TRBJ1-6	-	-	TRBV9	CASSAGQGSGSPLHF	TGTGCCAGCAGCGCCGGTCAGGGGTCGGGTTCACCCCTCCACTTT
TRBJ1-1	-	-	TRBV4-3	CASSQPGGNTEAFF	TGCGCCAGCAGCCAACCTGGAGGGAACACTGAAGCTTTCTTT
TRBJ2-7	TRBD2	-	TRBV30	CAWSVGGREYF	TGTGCCTGGAGTGTGGGGGGGAGGGAGTACTTC
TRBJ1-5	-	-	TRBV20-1	CSLFRNQPQHF	TGCAGCCTTTTCCGGAATCAGCCCCAGCATTTT
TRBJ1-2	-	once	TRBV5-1	CASSSLPPGLQPKNYGYTF	TGCGCCAGCAGCTCACTACCTCCGGGACTCCAACCCAAAAACTATGGCTACACCTTC
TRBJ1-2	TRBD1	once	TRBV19	CASSIWTGDYGYTF	TGTGCCAGTAGTATCTGGACAGGGGACTATGGCTACACCTTC
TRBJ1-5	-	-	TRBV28	CASRRSDRDNQPQHF	TGTGCCAGCAGGCGCTCGGACAGAGACAATCAGCCCCAGCATTTT
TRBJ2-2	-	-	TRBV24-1	CATSDLGSQNTGELFF	TGTGCCACCAGTGATCTCGGGAGCCAAAACACCGGGGAGCTGTTTTTT
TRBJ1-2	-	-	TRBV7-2	CASSLVQNYGYTF	TGTGCCAGCAGCTTAGTACAGAACTATGGCTACACCTTC
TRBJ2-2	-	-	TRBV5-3	CARSLKFIGSAPTGELFF	TGTGCCAGAAGCTTGAAATTTATCGGGTCTGCGCCCACCGGGGAGCTGTTTTTT
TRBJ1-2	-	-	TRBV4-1	CASSLKMDIDGYTF	TGCGCCAGCAGCCTAAAGATGGATATCGATGGCTACACCTTC
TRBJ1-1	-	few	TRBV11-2	CASSLIFGGTEAFF	TGTGCCAGCAGCTTAATTTTCGGGGGCACTGAAGCTTTCTTT
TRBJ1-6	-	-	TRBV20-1	CSAPSLPTLHF	TGCAGTGCCCCTTCCCTCCCAACCCTCCACTTT
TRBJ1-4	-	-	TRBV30	CAWSRRATNEKLFF	TGTGCCTGGAGTCGCAGGGCAACTAATGAAAAACTGTTTTTT
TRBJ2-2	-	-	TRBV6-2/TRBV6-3	CASSPQGRRTGELFF	TGTGCCAGCAGTCCCCAGGGTAGGAGGACCGGGGAGCTGTTTTTT
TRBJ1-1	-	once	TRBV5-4	CASSLSTGNTEAFF	TGTGCCAGCAGCTTGTCGACAGGTAACACTGAAGCTTTCTTT
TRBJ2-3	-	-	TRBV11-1	CASSPNSGTDTQYF	TGTGCCAGCAGTCCTAACTCAGGCACAGATACGCAGTATTTT
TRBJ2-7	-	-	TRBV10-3	CAISDRTNSYEQYF	TGTGCCATCAGTGACAGGACGAACTCCTACGAGCAGTACTTC
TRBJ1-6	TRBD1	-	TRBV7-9	CASSVQGAINSPLHF	TGTGCCAGCAGCGTGCAGGGGGCGATAAATTCACCCCTCCACTTT
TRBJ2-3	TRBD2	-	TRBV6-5	CASRPPGLADTQYF	TGTGCCAGCAGACCCCCGGGACTAGCAGATACGCAGTATTTT
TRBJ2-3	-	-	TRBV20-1	CSASRAPSTDTQYF	TGCAGTGCTAGTAGGGCCCCTAGCACAGATACGCAGTATTTT
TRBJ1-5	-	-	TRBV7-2	CASSLQALSDQPQHF	TGTGCCAGCAGCCTACAGGCCTTGTCGGATCAGCCCCAGCATTTT
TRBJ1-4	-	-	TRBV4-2	CASSQSGGRVNEKLFF	TGTGCCAGCAGCCAAAGTGGGGGAAGGGTCAATGAAAAACTGTTTTTT
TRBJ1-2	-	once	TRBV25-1	CATLWGQGTNYGYTF	TGTGCCACCTTGTGGGGGCAGGGCACTAACTATGGCTACACCTTC
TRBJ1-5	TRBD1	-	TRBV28	CASSSRQGLISSNQPQHF	TGTGCCAGCAGTTCCCGACAGGGTCTTATATCGAGCAATCAGCCCCAGCATTTT
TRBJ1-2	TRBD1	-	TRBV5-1	CASSLDPGTAGYTF	TGCGCCAGCAGCTTGGACCCTGGGACAGCTGGCTACACCTTC
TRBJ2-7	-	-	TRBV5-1	CASSLGVLRGYEQYF	TGCGCCAGCAGCTTGGGGGTCTTACGAGGCTACGAGCAGTACTTC